The rows below give T cell receptor beta chains drawn from one sample of a study of identical twins. TCRdb ran MiXCR on the 5' RACE reads and lists one entry per CDR3 protein. The data hold 350,000 to 600,000 distinct CDR3 sequences, with approximately 14% observed a single time. These data are also associated with another study on yellow fever vaccine responses in identical twins.

The material sequenced was CD4+ T cells sorted from blood. The receptors come from a woman aged 18 to 35 in good health. The CDR3 runs from the conserved cysteine through the conserved F or W. The D gene is left open where the match is weak. The size field is filled for only some rows; it gives once, few, many or a size class.

j_call,clone_size,v_call,d_call,cdr3_nt,cdr3_aa
TRBJ1-1,.,TRBV29-1,.,TGCAGCGTTGAATTGGAGATGAACACTGAAGCTTTCTTT,CSVELEMNTEAFF
TRBJ2-1,few,TRBV12-3/TRBV12-4,.,TGTGCCAGCAGTTTTTTACTAGGGGGGACTGGGGCCTACAATGAGCAGTTCTTC,CASSFLLGGTGAYNEQFF
TRBJ1-1,few,TRBV5-1,TRBD1,TGCGCCAGCAGTGACCGGGACAGGGTCGCGGAAGCTTTCTTT,CASSDRDRVAEAFF
TRBJ2-3,.,TRBV30,.,TGTGCCTGGAGTGTAGGAGATACGCAGTATTTT,CAWSVGDTQYF
TRBJ2-5,.,TRBV7-8,.,TGTGCCAGCACCCTCAGAGAAACGTTAGAGACCCAGTACTTC,CASTLRETLETQYF
TRBJ2-5,.,TRBV18,TRBD1,TGTGCCAGCTCAACCATCTTTACAGGGACAGACCAAGAGACCCAGTACTTC,CASSTIFTGTDQETQYF
TRBJ2-1,.,TRBV20-1,TRBD2,TGCAGTTTTAGCGGGATTTCCTACAATGAGCAGTTCTTC,CSFSGISYNEQFF
TRBJ2-2,.,TRBV7-2,TRBD2,TGTGCCAGCAGCTTATCTAGCGGGATGAGGGCCGGGGAGCTGTTTTTT,CASSLSSGMRAGELFF
TRBJ1-2,many,TRBV12-3/TRBV12-4,.,TGTGCCAGCAGTGCTTCGAGTACTAACTATGGCTACACCTTC,CASSASSTNYGYTF
TRBJ2-1,many,TRBV12-3/TRBV12-4,.,TGTGCCAGCAGTTTCCGCAATGAGCAGTTCTTC,CASSFRNEQFF
TRBJ2-1,.,TRBV2,TRBD2,TGTGCCAGCAGACTAGCGGGGTTTTACAATGAGCAGTTCTTC,CASRLAGFYNEQFF
TRBJ1-1,.,TRBV12-3/TRBV12-4,.,TGTGCCAGCAGCCTGGCGCAGAAGAACACTGAAGCTTTCTTT,CASSLAQKNTEAFF
TRBJ1-3,.,TRBV4-1,.,TGCGCCAGCAGCCATGAGGGCAGCGGAAACACCATATATTTT,CASSHEGSGNTIYF
TRBJ2-5,.,TRBV29-1,.,TGCAGCGTTGTCTGGGTAGGAGTTCAGTACCAAGAGACCCAGTACTTC,CSVVWVGVQYQETQYF
TRBJ1-4,few,TRBV10-3,TRBD1,TGTGCCATCAGTGAACTGCAGGGGGCAAGGGCTGAAAAACTGTTTTTT,CAISELQGARAEKLFF
TRBJ2-6,few,TRBV24-1,TRBD1,TGTGCCACCGCTACAGGGGGCGCTGGGGCCAACGTCCTGACTTTC,CATATGGAGANVLTF
TRBJ2-2,.,TRBV5-1,.,TGCGCCAGCAGCGGGGATTCAGGGTTTCGCGTCACCGGGGAGCTGTTTTTT,CASSGDSGFRVTGELFF
TRBJ2-3,few,TRBV11-2,TRBD1,TGTGCCAGCAGCTCCCCGGGACAGGGGGCAGATACGCAGTATTTT,CASSSPGQGADTQYF
TRBJ2-3,.,TRBV20-1,.,TGCAGTGCTAGAGATGCGGCCACTAGCACAGATACGCAGTATTTT,CSARDAATSTDTQYF
TRBJ2-1,.,TRBV20-1,TRBD2,TGCAGTGCTAGAGATCTACGGCTAGCGGTAAACAATGAGCAGTTCTTC,CSARDLRLAVNNEQFF
TRBJ1-1,few,TRBV10-3,TRBD1,TGTGCCATCAGTCGACAGGGGAACACTGAAGCTTTCTTT,CAISRQGNTEAFF
TRBJ2-1,many,TRBV29-1,.,TGCAGCGCGGGCCCGGGTTTCCAGCAGTTCTTC,CSAGPGFQQFF
TRBJ2-2,.,TRBV19,TRBD1,TGTGCCAGTACCCGGGACAGGAAAGAGGCCGGGGAGCTGTTTTTT,CASTRDRKEAGELFF
TRBJ2-1,few,TRBV15,TRBD2,TGTGCCACCAGCAGTCCCGGACGGGGCGGGAGATCCTACAATGAGCAGTTCTTC,CATSSPGRGGRSYNEQFF
TRBJ1-1,few,TRBV11-2,.,TGTGCCAGCAGCTTGAGCTTTTTCACTGAAGCTTTCTTT,CASSLSFFTEAFF
TRBJ2-7,many,TRBV3-1,.,TGTGCCAGCAGCCATAATTGGGAGGAAAACGAGCAGTACTTC,CASSHNWEENEQYF
TRBJ2-1,many,TRBV27,.,TGTGCCAGCAGTTTAAGGGGGGGCGGGCTTAGCTCCTACAATGAGCAGTTCTTC,CASSLRGGGLSSYNEQFF
TRBJ1-4,few,TRBV12-3/TRBV12-4,.,TGTGCCAGCAGTTTCTTTCCGTCGAGTGAAAAACTGTTTTTT,CASSFFPSSEKLFF
TRBJ2-3,many,TRBV5-1,.,TGCGCCAGCAGCTTGGGACTAGTAACAGATACGCAGTATTTT,CASSLGLVTDTQYF